These 18 T cell receptor beta chains came from one sample sequenced in a study of cytomegalovirus exposure and HLA in healthy donors. Assay used: immunoSEQ multiplex PCR; TCRdb lists only in-frame clones, some missing. The sample lists about 74,000 clones, 94% occurring once. Input material: PBMCs. The receptors originated from a woman younger than 30 in good health and CMV-seropositive.

The J gene is TRBJ1-2, the V gene TRBV6-5, with 7 bases lining up with TRBD1. Germline assignment: CDR1 MNHEY and CDR2 SVGAGI. J was trimmed by 1 base and V by 7 bases; bases with no gene match: 6. The CDR3 runs to 14 residues. CDR3: CASTFQGGNYGYTF. CDR3 sequence (DNA): TGTGCCAGCACTTTCCAGGGGGGTAACTATGGCTACACCTTC.

The V and J genes are TRBV19 and TRBJ2-7; maybe TRBD2 (5 bases). This CDR3 has 14 amino acids. With 3 bases removed from V and 6 bases from J, the gap between germline ends came to 15 bases. CDR1 and CDR2 from the germline V gene are LNHDA and SQIVND (reference sequence). CDR3 in amino acids: CASSISQNAGEQYF. The CDR3, as DNA: TGTGCCAGTAGTATCTCACAGAACGCGGGCGAGCAGTACTTC.

CDR3 nucleotides: TGCAGTGCTAGAGAGACAGGCGGGCAGTACTTC. The encoded protein is CSARETGGQYF. The chain carries TRBV20-1 and TRBJ2-7, with a possible D match to TRBD1 (6 bases). The V gene's germline CDR1 is DFQATT and CDR2 SNEGSKA (reference sequence). Trimming shortened V by 0 bases and J by 9 bases, and 9 bases separated the two germline ends. The CDR3 loop spans 11 amino acids.

The DNA for the CDR3 is TGTGCCAGTAGTATAGGTCGGACTAGCGGGAATACAGATACGCAGTATTTT. The encoded protein is CASSIGRTSGNTDTQYF. V is TRBV19 and J is TRBJ2-3, with 12 bases that match TRBD2. The CDR3 runs 17 residues. Germline trimming cut 1 base from V and 3 bases from J; bases unmatched to any gene: 5. The germline V gene has CDR1 LNHDA and CDR2 SQIVND (reference sequence).

V is TRBV7-9 and J is TRBJ2-7; TRBD2 agrees at 11 bases. The CDR3 extends over 14 amino acids. V lost 5 bases to trimming and J lost 4 bases; unmatched junction nucleotides: 4. Germline V gene data show CDR1 as SEHNR and CDR2 as FQNEAQ (reference sequence). As DNA, the CDR3 is TGTGCCAGCAGCCCATCTAGCGGGGGGTACGAGCAGTACTTC. This sequence encodes CASSPSSGGYEQYF.

The chain combines TRBV7-8 with TRBJ2-5; weak D call: TRBD2 (5 bases). This CDR3 is 15 amino acids long. The V gene's germline CDR1 is SGHVS and CDR2 FQNEAQ. The ends were cut back, 5 bases at V and 3 bases at J, with 16 bases in the middle. The CDR3 protein is CASSRISDLKETQYF. The CDR3 bases are TGTGCCAGCAGCCGGATTTCGGACTTAAAAGAGACCCAGTACTTC.

This chain connects TRBV4-2 to TRBJ1-5; a possible D gene is TRBD1 (6 bases). This CDR3 has 16 amino acids. V dropped 0 bases and J dropped 0 bases, with 9 bases sitting between them. Germline loops: CDR1 LGHNA, CDR2 YNFKEQ. DNA of the CDR3: TGTGCCAGCAGCCAAGAGGAACAGGGTAGCAATCAGCCCCAGCATTTT. Protein product: CASSQEEQGSNQPQHF.

This rearrangement joins TRBV9 to TRBJ2-1; D gene ambiguous. V lost 2 bases, J lost 2 bases, and 8 bases lay in between. Germline V CDR1 and CDR2: SGDLS, YYNGEE. This CDR3 region has 14 residues. CDR3 in amino acids: CASSVDGPYNEQFF. The DNA for the CDR3 is TGTGCCAGCAGCGTGGATGGGCCCTACAATGAGCAGTTCTTC. Full variable domain (remainder filled in from reference TRBV9 and TRBJ2-1): DSGVTQTPKHLITATGQRVTLRCSPRSGDLSVYWYQQSLDQGLQFLIQYYNGEERAKGNILERFSAQQFPDLHSELNLSSLELGDSALYFCASSVDGPYNEQFFGPGTRLTVL.

The rearrangement uses TRBV5-5 and TRBJ1-4; D remains unclear. The V end lost 1 base, the J end lost 0 bases, and 10 bases lay between the germline ends. The germline gives CDR1 SGHKS, CDR2 YYEKEE (reference sequence). CDR3 length equals 16 residues. The CDR3, as DNA: TGTGCCAGCAGCTTGCGCTTCGCAGCAACTAATGAAAAACTGTTTTTT. Translated, it gives CASSLRFAATNEKLFF.

The chain recombines TRBV4-2 with TRBJ2-3; 8 nucleotides agree with TRBD2. Germline V gene data show CDR1 as LGHNA and CDR2 as YNFKEQ. There are 14 residues in the CDR3. V shed 4 bases and J 4 bases; nucleotides not matched to a gene: 4. The CDR3 DNA follows: TGTGCCAGCAGCCCTAAGCGGGGGTCAGATACGCAGTATTTT. Encoded protein: CASSPKRGSDTQYF.

This sequence joins TRBV4-1 and TRBJ1-2; D may be TRBD1 (5 bases). Deletions cut 0 bases from V and 6 bases from J, with 8 bases between. CDR3 size: 13 residues. Germline V gene sequence: CDR1 MGHRA, CDR2 YSYEKL. CDR3 region: CASSQDPGDGYTF. The CDR3 region has the DNA TGCGCCAGCAGCCAAGATCCGGGGGATGGCTACACCTTC.

The chain is built from TRBV5-1 and TRBJ2-1; D might be TRBD2 (6 bases). This CDR3 has 14 residues. Trimming cost V 2 bases and J 4 bases, with 10 bases left between them. CDR1 is SGHRS and CDR2 is YFSETQ in the germline V gene. The CDR3, as DNA: TGCGCCAGCAGCTTCGGGACTCAATACAATGAGCAGTTCTTC. Protein product: CASSFGTQYNEQFF. The complete variable domain, with remaining parts taken from reference TRBV5-1 and TRBJ2-1, reads KAGVTQTPRYLIKTRGQQVTLSCSPISGHRSVSWYQQTPGQGLQFLFEYFSETQRNKGNFPGRFSGRQFSNSRSEMNVSTLELGDSALYLCASSFGTQYNEQFFGPGTRLTVL.

CDR3 loop: CASSATGEVVGYGYTF. CDR3 bases: TGTGCCAGCAGTGCCACAGGGGAAGTTGTAGGCTATGGCTACACCTTC. The chain employs TRBV25-1 and TRBJ1-2, with TRBD1 matching 7 bases. The junction had 12 bases not matched to a gene; V was cut back by 4 bases and J by 4 bases. Germline V gene data show CDR1 as MGHDK and CDR2 as SYGVNS. The CDR3 consists of 16 residues.

V gene TRBV6-5 combines with J gene TRBJ2-7; a weak D match, TRBD1 (6 bases). CDR3 length: 14 residues. Trimming took 6 bases from V and 4 from J, leaving 16 bases between them. Looked up from germline, CDR1 is MNHEY and CDR2 is SVGAGI. The DNA of the CDR3 is TGTGCCAGCAGGAGGGCCCAGGGGCGGTACGAGCAGTACTTC. Its translation: CASRRAQGRYEQYF.

The V call is TRBV7-2, the J call TRBJ1-5; 7 bases align to TRBD1. J was trimmed by 4 bases and V by 1 base; bases with no gene match: 7. The CDR3 extends over 16 amino acids. Germline CDR1 SGHTA, CDR2 FQGNSA. The CDR3 DNA sequence: TGTGCCAGCAGCTTAGGTGGAGGGGGCTGGAATCAGCCCCAGCATTTT. It encodes CASSLGGGGWNQPQHF. The whole variable domain, filled in from reference TRBV7-2 and TRBJ1-5, reads GAGVSQSPSNKVTEKGKDVELRCDPISGHTALYWYRQSLGQGLEFLIYFQGNSAPDKSGLPSDRFSAERTGGSVSTLTIQRTQQEDSAVYLCASSLGGGGWNQPQHFGDGTRLSIL.

The CDR3 here is CASSTAEHTGTSTDTQYF. Written as DNA, the CDR3 is TGTGCCAGCAGCACTGCCGAGCACACGGGAACTAGCACAGATACGCAGTATTTT. The chain couples TRBV7-8 to TRBJ2-3, with a weak D call TRBD2 (5 bases). Germline lookup yields CDR1 SGHVS and CDR2 FQNEAQ. This CDR3 comprises 18 residues. V was trimmed by 5 bases and J by 0 bases, leaving 21 bases between them.

This clone was detected only once. DNA for the CDR3: TGTGCCAGCAGCCAAGATTGGCGGGGAGCTTTCTTT. Amino acid sequence: CASSQDWRGAFF. The rearrangement links TRBV14 to TRBJ1-1; no reliable D call. Trimming cost V 0 bases and J 10 bases, with 9 bases left between them. CDR3 length equals 12 residues. Germline V gene data show CDR1 as SGHDN and CDR2 as FVKESK.

V usage is TRBV27 and J usage is TRBJ1-5; D unresolved. This CDR3 comprises 18 residues. The germline V gene has CDR1 MNHEY and CDR2 SMNVEV (reference sequence). V dropped 6 bases and J dropped 2 bases, with 23 bases sitting between them. CDR3 bases: TGTGCCAGCAGGGCTGGCCCCCCGGGGTCCTACGGCAATCAGCCCCAGCATTTT. Translated: CASRAGPPGSYGNQPQHF.